This TCR beta chain was recorded in a study of T cell responses to AZD1222 COVID-19 vaccine. General study results and limits: Repertoire sampling was restricted to post-peak T cell response timepoints. Only a handful of AZD1222 recipients were seropositive at baseline.

About this clone: Its antigen is unknown.

The method was immunoSEQ multiplex PCR; TCRdb's version includes in-frame clones alone and lacks a portion of them. The sample holds more than 100,000 clones, roughly 88% seen once. The length of the CDR3 is 13 residues. Germline V gene lookup returns CDR1 MNHEY and CDR2 SVGEGT. Trimming removed 5 bases at V and 6 bases at J, with 10 bases between. The source of this sequence is an adult in good health. The sequences come from peripheral blood, collected on day 0 of AZD1222 vaccination. The chain carries TRBV6-2 or TRBV6-3 and TRBJ2-2; no clear D. This CDR3 is CASSDREAGELFF. The DNA of the CDR3 is TGTGCCAGCAGTGACCGTGAAGCCGGGGAGCTGTTTTTT.